This is a list of T cell receptor beta chains from one sample in a study of long-term antiretroviral therapy in people with HIV. Profiled with immunoSEQ multiplex PCR; TCRdb holds only in-frame clones, not every one. Of 25,000 to 30,000 clones listed, 85% to 95% are singletons. This sample comprised unsorted PBMCs, obtained more than 7.3 years after starting antiretroviral therapy. These receptors were taken from a man aged 50-60 years with HIV. Each CDR3 is given with its conserved first and last residue. D genes are given only for firm matches. Only some rows state a clone size, as once, few, many or a class for expanded clones.

j_call clone_size d_call v_call cdr3_nt cdr3_aa
TRBJ2-4 - - TRBV19 TGTGCCAGTAGTACAAGGGTAGAGGAAAACATTCAGTACTTC CASSTRVEENIQYF
TRBJ2-7 - - TRBV9 TGTGCCAGCAGCGTAGTAGGAGGCGTCGGCTCCTACGAGCAGTACTTT CASSVVGGVGSYEQYF
TRBJ2-1 - - TRBV6-6 TGTGCCAGCAGTTACGTATCGACAGGGCGGGGAGAGCAGTTCTTC CASSYVSTGRGEQFF
TRBJ2-7 - - TRBV9 TGTGCCAGCAGCGTAGACTCGTTGGGCCCGCAGTACTTC CASSVDSLGPQYF
TRBJ2-1 - TRBD2 TRBV5-8 TGTGCCAGCAGCTTGCCCAGACTAGCGGGGACTGAGCAGTTCTTC CASSLPRLAGTEQFF
TRBJ1-1 - - TRBV5-1 TGCGCCAGCAGTGAACCGGGGAGGGGTGGGACTGAAGCTTTCTTT CASSEPGRGGTEAFF
TRBJ1-2 few - TRBV6-5 TGTGCCAGCAGTTACTCATCCATTGGCGGTGGGTATGGCTACACCTTC CASSYSSIGGGYGYTF
TRBJ1-1 - - TRBV9 TGTGCCAGCAGCGTAGCGGTGGGCACTGAAGCTTTCTTT CASSVAVGTEAFF
TRBJ2-3 - - TRBV5-1 TGCGCCAGCAGCTCCACAGGATCAGATACGCAGTATTTT CASSSTGSDTQYF
TRBJ2-7 - TRBD1 TRBV19 TGTGCCAGTAGGCCGCTGACAGGGAGTTACGAGCAGTACTTC CASRPLTGSYEQYF
TRBJ2-3 - TRBD2 TRBV4-1 TGCGCCAGCAGCCACCCCGGACTAGCGGGGGGGCCTGACACAGATACGCAGTATTTT CASSHPGLAGGPDTDTQYF
TRBJ2-7 - TRBD2 TRBV7-3 TGTGCCAGCAGCTGGGCTAGCGGGCCCTACGAGCAGTACTTC CASSWASGPYEQYF
TRBJ2-2 - TRBD1 TRBV27 TGTGCCAGCACCTGGGGACAGGGGAGCACCGGGGAGCTGTTTTTT CASTWGQGSTGELFF
TRBJ1-5 - TRBD1 TRBV4-1 TGCGCCAGCAGCCTTGGGCCGGGACAGGAAAGCAATCAGCCCCAGCATTTT CASSLGPGQESNQPQHF
TRBJ2-2 - - TRBV15 TGTGCCACCGGAGAGGGGGGAGGCACCGGGGAGCTGTTTTTT CATGEGGGTGELFF
TRBJ2-6 - - TRBV7-9 TGTGCCAGCAGCACACCTTCAGGGACCGGGGCCAACGTCCTGACTTTC CASSTPSGTGANVLTF
TRBJ2-3 - - TRBV10-2 TGCGCCAGCAGTGAGGGACTTAGCACAGATACGCAGTATTTT CASSEGLSTDTQYF
TRBJ2-3 - - TRBV28 TGTGCCAGCAGTTCCCAAGCACCAGGGGTTAGTGCAGATACGCAGTATTTT CASSSQAPGVSADTQYF
TRBJ2-2 - - TRBV13 TGTGCCAGCAGCCTTAGCAGGCGGGAGCTGTTTTTT CASSLSRRELFF
TRBJ2-2 - TRBD2 TRBV12-5 TGTGCTAGTGGTTTGGTAGCGGGGGGCAACACCGGGGAGCTGTTTTTT CASGLVAGGNTGELFF
TRBJ1-2 once - TRBV28 TGTGCCAGCAGCCCCGAACAGAGGGGCTACACCTTC CASSPEQRGYTF
TRBJ1-6 - TRBD1 TRBV6-1 TGTGCCAGCGGACAGGGGGCTGAGAATTCACCCCTCCACTTT CASGQGAENSPLHF
TRBJ2-7 - - TRBV14 TGTGCCAGCAGCTGGGGACTCACCTACGAGCAGTACTTC CASSWGLTYEQYF
TRBJ2-2 - TRBD1 TRBV5-8 TGTGCCAGCAGCTCGGGACAGGGGGCTTACACCGGGGAGCTGTTTTTT CASSSGQGAYTGELFF
TRBJ1-1 - - TRBV6-5 TGTGCCAGCAGTCAAGGGGTTAACACTGAAGCTTTCTTT CASSQGVNTEAFF
TRBJ2-6 - - TRBV10-2 TGCGCCAGCAGCCCGGACATCTCTGGGGCCAACGTCCTGACTTTC CASSPDISGANVLTF
TRBJ2-3 - TRBD2 TRBV10-1 TGCGCCAGCAGTGAGTTCACCGGGACTAGCGGGGGGGCCAAAGATACGCAGTATTTT CASSEFTGTSGGAKDTQYF
TRBJ1-1 - - TRBV5-6 TGTGCCAGCAGCTTGGGCGAACTCAGGAGGATTGACACTGAAGCTTTCTTT CASSLGELRRIDTEAFF
TRBJ1-1 - - TRBV7-2 TGTGCCAGCAGCTGGTTGAACACTGAAGCTTTCTTT CASSWLNTEAFF
TRBJ2-1 - TRBD2 TRBV9 TGTGCCAGCAGCCGCGGGGGGGCCTCACCTGAGCAGTTCTTC CASSRGGASPEQFF